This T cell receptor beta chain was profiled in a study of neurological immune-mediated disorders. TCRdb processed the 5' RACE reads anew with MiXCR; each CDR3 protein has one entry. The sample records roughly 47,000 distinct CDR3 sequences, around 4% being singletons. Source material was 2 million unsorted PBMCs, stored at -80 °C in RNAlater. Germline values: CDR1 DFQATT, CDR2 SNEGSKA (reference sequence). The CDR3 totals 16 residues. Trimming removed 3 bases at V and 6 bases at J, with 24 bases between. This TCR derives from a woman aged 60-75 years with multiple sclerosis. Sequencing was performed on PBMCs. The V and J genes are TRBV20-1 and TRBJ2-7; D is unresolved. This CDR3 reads CSASIGRFQPDGEQYF. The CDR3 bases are TGCAGTGCTAGTATTGGGCGATTTCAGCCAGATGGCGAGCAGTACTTC.